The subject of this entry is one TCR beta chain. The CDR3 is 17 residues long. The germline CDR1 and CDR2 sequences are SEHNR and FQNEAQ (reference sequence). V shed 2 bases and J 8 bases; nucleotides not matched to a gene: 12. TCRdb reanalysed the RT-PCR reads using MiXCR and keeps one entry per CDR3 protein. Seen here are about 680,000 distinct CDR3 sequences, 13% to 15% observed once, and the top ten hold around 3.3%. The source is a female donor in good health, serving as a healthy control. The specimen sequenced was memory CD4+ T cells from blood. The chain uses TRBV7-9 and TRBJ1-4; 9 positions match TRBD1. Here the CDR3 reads CASSLLTGTGTREKLFF. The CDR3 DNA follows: TGTGCCAGCAGCTTACTCACCGGGACAGGGACGAGAGAAAAACTGTTTTTT.